This TCR beta chain appears in the sequencing data of a study of T cell responses to AZD1222 COVID-19 vaccine. This clone was seen more than once but under ten times. Trimming left V 3 bases short and J 1 base short, with 9 bases between. This CDR3 region has 14 residues. Germline V lookup: CDR1 MNHNS, CDR2 SASEGT. TCRdb's table, derived via immunoSEQ multiplex PCR, lists solely in-frame clones and lacks some. Here the sample spans approximately 70,000 clones, 80% being singletons. The chain has TRBV6-1 and TRBJ1-1; D might be TRBD1 (5 bases). The clonotype was recovered from an adult who received the AZD1222 COVID-19 vaccine. Specimen: peripheral blood, collected 28 days after the second AZD1222 dose. CDR3 region: CASSDDRENTEAFF. CDR3 in DNA: TGTGCCAGCAGTGACGACAGAGAGAACACTGAAGCTTTCTTT.